One sample yielded the 4 T cell receptor beta chains listed below, sequenced in a study of blood T cell repertoires in COVID-19. Clones were read by immunoSEQ multiplex PCR, and TCRdb kept only the in-frame ones, dropping some. Among about 100,000 clones listed, about nine tenths were seen once. Sequenced: peripheral blood. These receptors were collected from a man in his 60s with acute or convalescent COVID-19.

This sequence joins TRBV11-2 and TRBJ2-5; 7 bases fit TRBD2. The ends lost 1 base at V and 2 bases at J; junction bases unmatched: 1. CDR3 size: 14 residues. Per the germline V gene, CDR1 is SGHAT and CDR2 is FQNNGV. The CDR3 sequence: CASSLGLAQETQYF. CDR3 sequence (DNA): TGTGCCAGCAGCTTAGGACTAGCTCAAGAGACCCAGTACTTC.

The rearrangement joins TRBV5-5 to TRBJ2-7; 13 nucleotides align to TRBD2. From germline, CDR1 is SGHKS and CDR2 YYEKEE (reference sequence). The CDR3 extends over 15 amino acids. The ends lost 5 bases at V and 4 bases at J; junction bases unmatched: 6. CDR3 sequence: CASSSTSGRFYEQYV. The DNA of the CDR3 is TGTGCCAGCAGTTCGACTAGCGGGAGGTTTTACGAGCAGTACGTC.

The V call is TRBV11-1, the J call TRBJ2-5; D might be TRBD1 (6 bases). Deletions cut 5 bases from V and 4 bases from J, with 17 bases between. The CDR3 consists of 15 residues. Germline-derived CDR1 and CDR2 are SGHAT and FQDESV (reference sequence). In nucleotides, the CDR3 is TGTGCCAGCAGCCCCCAGGGGACGGGAAGAGAGACCCAGTACTTC. It translates to CASSPQGTGRETQYF.

This clone has a count of ten or more. The chain carries TRBV27 and TRBJ1-4; D remains ambiguous. The CDR3 is 15 amino acids. The V gene lost 2 bases and the J gene lost 0 bases, with 7 bases spanning the gap. CDR1 MNHEY and CDR2 SMNVEV come from the germline V gene (reference sequence). The CDR3 loop reads CASSLVATTNEKLFF. The CDR3 bases are TGTGCCAGCAGTTTAGTGGCCACAACTAATGAAAAACTGTTTTTT.